These 3 T cell receptor beta chains originate from one sample sequenced in a study of blood T cell repertoires in COVID-19. The data were produced by immunoSEQ multiplex PCR, yet TCRdb's version contains in-frame clones alone and is incomplete. The sample holds roughly 230,000 clones, roughly 88% seen once. Sequenced sample: peripheral blood. The receptors here all came from a human donor in a cohort sampled during active COVID-19.

V usage is TRBV7-2 and J usage is TRBJ2-7, with 9 bases matching TRBD1. The J segment lost 3 bases and the V segment lost 7 bases, leaving 10 bases of the junction unmatched. The CDR3 has 15 amino acids. Looked up from germline, CDR1 is SGHTA and CDR2 is FQGNSA. In nucleotides, the CDR3 is TGTGCCAGCACCGATGGGGGGACAGGGTTCTACGAGCAGTACTTC. Translation: CASTDGGTGFYEQYF.

The chain employs TRBV6-4 and TRBJ1-1, with a weak D call TRBD1 (5 bases). Between the trimmed V and J ends, which lost 6 bases and 1 base, there was a span of 6 bases. CDR1 is MRHNA and CDR2 is SNTAGT in the germline V gene. The CDR3 covers 12 residues. Written as DNA, the CDR3 is TGTGCCAGCAGAGGGGAGAACACTGAAGCTTTCTTT. Translated: CASRGENTEAFF.

The rearrangement links TRBV6-2 or TRBV6-3 to TRBJ1-2, with D uncertain. Germline CDR1 MNHEY, CDR2 SVGEGT. This CDR3 has 16 residues. V was cut by 2 bases and J by 6 bases, with 19 bases left in between. CDR3 residues: CASSYSSPAEGDGYTF. CDR3 nucleotides: TGTGCCAGCAGTTACAGTTCCCCCGCGGAAGGAGATGGCTACACCTTC.